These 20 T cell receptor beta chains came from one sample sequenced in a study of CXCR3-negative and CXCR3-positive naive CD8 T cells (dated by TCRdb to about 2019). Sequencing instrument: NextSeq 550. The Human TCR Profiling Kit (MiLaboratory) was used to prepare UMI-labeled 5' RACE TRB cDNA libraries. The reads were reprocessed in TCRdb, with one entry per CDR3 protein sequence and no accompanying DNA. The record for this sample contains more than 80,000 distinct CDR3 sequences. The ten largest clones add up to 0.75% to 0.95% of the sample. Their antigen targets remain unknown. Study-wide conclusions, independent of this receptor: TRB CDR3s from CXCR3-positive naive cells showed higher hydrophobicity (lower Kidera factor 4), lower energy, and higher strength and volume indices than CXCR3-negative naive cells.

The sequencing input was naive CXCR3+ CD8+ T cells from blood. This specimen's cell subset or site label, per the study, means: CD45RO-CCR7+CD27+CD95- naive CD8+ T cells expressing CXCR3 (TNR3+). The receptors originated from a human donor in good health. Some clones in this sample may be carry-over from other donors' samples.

This CDR3 is CASSSDYLGSNTGELFF. V and J are TRBV6-5 and TRBJ2-2. Germline CDR1 is MNHEY and CDR2 is SVGAGI. This CDR3 has 17 residues.

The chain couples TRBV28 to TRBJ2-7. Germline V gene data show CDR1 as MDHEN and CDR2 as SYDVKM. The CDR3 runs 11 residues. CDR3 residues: CASSFYYEQYF.

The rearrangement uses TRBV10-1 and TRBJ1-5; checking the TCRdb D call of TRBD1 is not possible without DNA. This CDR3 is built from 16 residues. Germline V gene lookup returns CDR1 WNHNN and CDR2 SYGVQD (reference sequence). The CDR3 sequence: CASSESRQGTHRPQHF.

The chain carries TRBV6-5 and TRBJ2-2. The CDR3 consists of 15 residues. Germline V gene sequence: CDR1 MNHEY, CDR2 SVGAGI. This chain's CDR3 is CASSYSRQNTGELFF.

This CDR3 is CATSSFESSYEQYF. The rearrangement uses TRBV15 and TRBJ2-7. The CDR3 is made up of 14 amino acids. In germline, CDR1 is LNHNV, CDR2 YYDKDF (reference sequence).

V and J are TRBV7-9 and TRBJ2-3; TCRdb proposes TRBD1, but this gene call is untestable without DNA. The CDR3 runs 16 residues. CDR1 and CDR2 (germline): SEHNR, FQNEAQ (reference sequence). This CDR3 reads CASSLGGGQGLYTQYF.

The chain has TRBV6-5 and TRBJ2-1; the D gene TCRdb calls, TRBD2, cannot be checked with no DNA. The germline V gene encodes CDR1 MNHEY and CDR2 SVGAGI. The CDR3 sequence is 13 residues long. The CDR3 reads CASSLVGPNEQFF.

CDR3 loop: CASSPGQEFEKLFF. The chain combines TRBV12-3 or TRBV12-4 with TRBJ1-4; TCRdb reports TRBD1, a call that lacks DNA to check it against. The CDR3 is made up of 14 amino acids.

CDR3 sequence reads: CASSLGTGVYNEQFF. The chain joins TRBV7-6 to TRBJ2-1; the TCRdb call, TRBD1, lacks DNA for checking. This CDR3 has 15 residues. Germline assignment: CDR1 SGHVS and CDR2 FNYEAQ.

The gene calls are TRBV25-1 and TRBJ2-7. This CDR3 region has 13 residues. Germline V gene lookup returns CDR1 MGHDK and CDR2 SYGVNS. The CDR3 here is CASSVGSYYEQYF.

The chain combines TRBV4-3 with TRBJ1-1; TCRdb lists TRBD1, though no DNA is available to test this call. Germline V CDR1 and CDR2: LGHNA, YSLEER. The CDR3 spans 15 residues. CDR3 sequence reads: CASSPGWGSGTEAFF.

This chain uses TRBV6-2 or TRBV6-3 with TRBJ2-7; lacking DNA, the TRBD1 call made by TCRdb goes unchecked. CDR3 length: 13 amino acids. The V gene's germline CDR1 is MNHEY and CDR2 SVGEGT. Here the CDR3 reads CASSFGTHYEQYF.

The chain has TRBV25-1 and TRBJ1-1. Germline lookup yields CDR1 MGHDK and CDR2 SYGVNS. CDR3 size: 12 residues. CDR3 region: CASSELDTEAFF.

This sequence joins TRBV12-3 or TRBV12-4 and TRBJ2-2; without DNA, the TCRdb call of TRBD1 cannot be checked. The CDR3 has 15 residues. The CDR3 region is CASETGTANTGELFF.

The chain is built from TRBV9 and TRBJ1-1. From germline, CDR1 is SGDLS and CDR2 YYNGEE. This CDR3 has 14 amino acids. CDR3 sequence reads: CASSVSDRNTEAFF.

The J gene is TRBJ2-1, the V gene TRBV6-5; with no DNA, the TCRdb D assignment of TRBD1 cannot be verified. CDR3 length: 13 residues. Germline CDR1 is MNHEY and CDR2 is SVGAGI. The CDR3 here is CASSYGDRNEQFF.

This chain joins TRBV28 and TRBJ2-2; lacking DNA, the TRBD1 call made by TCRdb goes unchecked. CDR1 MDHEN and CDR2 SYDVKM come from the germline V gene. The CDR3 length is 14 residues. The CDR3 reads CASSFGRGAGELFF.

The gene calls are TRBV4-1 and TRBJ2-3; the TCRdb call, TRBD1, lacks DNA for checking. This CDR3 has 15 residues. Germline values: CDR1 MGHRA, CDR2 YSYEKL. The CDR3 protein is CASSQDQGGTDTQYF.

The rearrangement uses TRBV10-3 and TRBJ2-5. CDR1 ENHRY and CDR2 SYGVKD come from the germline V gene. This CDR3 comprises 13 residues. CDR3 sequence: CAISDNLGETQYF.

The CDR3 is CSVEVGLASSSYEQYF. This chain uses TRBV29-1 with TRBJ2-7; the D call of TRBD2 rests on TCRdb alone, since no DNA is present to check it. CDR1 and CDR2 from the germline V gene are SQVTM and ANQGSEA. This CDR3 contains 16 residues.